Sequencing of this TCR beta chain was carried out in a study of PD-1 blockade in classical Hodgkin lymphoma. The assay was immunoSEQ multiplex PCR, and TCRdb's table has in-frame clones only and misses some. The sample has tens of thousands of clones; approximately 90% are singletons. Time point noted: cycle 4 day 1 (C4D1), after more than five weeks of nivolumab. There was relapse after autologous stem cell transplantation in every patient, and there was variation in brentuximab vedotin exposure. Researchers report purifying CD4+ T cells from thawed PBMCs by magnetic negative selection. Notes on the study in general: Newly diagnosed patients reportedly had lower baseline TCR diversity than healthy donors. Before treatment, complete responders showed about the same diversity as newly diagnosed patients.

Comments on this clone: The antigen is not known.

V dropped 0 bases and J dropped 8 bases, with 11 bases sitting between them. The CDR3 is made up of 14 amino acids. CDR1 and CDR2 (germline): MNHNY, SVGAGI (reference sequence). This clonotype was obtained from a human donor with classical Hodgkin lymphoma. The rearrangement joins TRBV6-6 to TRBJ2-1, with D uncertain. The sequencing here drew on CD4+ T cells from blood, taken before the fourth cycle of nivolumab. CDR3: CASSYSTIPDEQFF. The CDR3 DNA reads TGTGCCAGCAGTTACTCCACTATTCCCGATGAGCAGTTCTTC.